The sample holds a few counts of the clone carrying this T cell receptor (beta chain). The germline CDR1 and CDR2 sequences are SGHDT and YYEEEE. The V segment lost 2 bases and the J segment 7 bases; nucleotides outside the gene matches: 17. CDR3 length equals 18 residues. Authors' analysis steps: Estimates of nucleated cell counts were drawn from the amplification of reference gene primers. The table came from immunoSEQ multiplex PCR; TCRdb's copy has only in-frame clones and leaves some out. V, J and clone size are those of that table, while D and trimming were read from the DNA. Of tens of thousands of clones in the sample, about 74% were seen once. These data belong to a study of blood T cell repertoires in COVID-19. Turning to the study itself: PBMCs, B-cell-depleted T cells, or T cells were the source of the cDNA or gDNA that made up the material.

This sequence joins TRBV5-6 and TRBJ2-1, with 8 bases aligning to TRBD2. The specimen was peripheral blood. The clonotype originates from a human donor in a cohort sampled during active COVID-19. The CDR3 nucleotides read TGTGCCAGCAGCTTCCCGGGGGGGGCCACCATAGCAAGGAATGAGCAGTTCTTC. Protein: CASSFPGGATIARNEQFF.